The TCR beta chain under discussion was sequenced for a study of beta chain features in type 1 diabetes (dated 2018 in TCRdb). The study in broad terms: Mean age, gender distribution, total cell number and subset yield did not differ between patients and healthy donors. Across all samples, fewer than 130 million sorted cells were examined, and cell number per subset correlated strongly with RNA yield. The study compared the TCRB repertoires of sorted circulating CD4+ T cell subsets in recently diagnosed type 1 diabetes patients with those in matched healthy donors. Whereas all 30 or so donors provided naive and central memory subsets, regulatory and stem cell-like memory subsets were isolated from just 8 patients and about 8 healthy donors. Findings and caveats that apply to the study as a whole: In all four CD4+ subsets, TCRB CDR3 length was moderately but significantly shorter in type 1 diabetes patients. Because small numbers of individuals were included in the HLA sub-analyses, any influence of HLA type on TCRB rearrangement was left unresolved. Naive, central memory and regulatory TCRB repertoires appeared more similar among patients than among healthy donors. Fewer insertions and more nucleotide deletions at VDJ recombination sites were observed in patients with type 1 diabetes, implying thymic rearrangement abnormalities. Because cDNA was sequenced instead of genomic DNA, highly expressing activated cells could be over-represented, though the groups showed no difference in activation or CD3 levels. Shorter templates might have been favored by PCR, but patient and control samples were amplified and corrected together, so both groups would have been affected equally by any skew.

On this clone itself: Its binding antigen is unknown. No base-level quality is on record; no much larger clone is a single base apart.

CDR1 and CDR2 (SNHLY, FYNNEI) derive from the germline V gene. Inclusive of the bounding cysteine and phenylalanine, the CDR3 is 14 residues long. The sequence is cut down to CDR3 DNA, 42 bases in frame from base 1. V and J lose 3 bases and 12 bases, and a span of 15 bases separates them. From each donor, a single peripheral blood sample of about 100 mL on average was drawn into heparinised tubes. A BD FACSAria II and a panel including CD45RO, CCR7, CD25, CD127, CD95 and CD27 were used to sort naive, central memory, regulatory and stem cell-like memory CD4+ T cells. A purity above 95% was achieved for all sorted populations. Right away, PBMCs were isolated by Lymphoprep density gradient centrifugation and were stained directly, with no culture step. So that batch effects would be minimized, each experiment stained and sorted samples in pairs, pairing one healthy donor with one patient. The High Capacity cDNA Reverse Transcription Kit was used to reverse transcribe all of the isolated RNA, meaning that expressed TCRB transcripts were what got sequenced. Deep immunoSEQ sequencing was applied to naive, central memory and regulatory T cell samples, giving an average of about 3.7 million total reads per sample. Sorted cells were lysed in RLT buffer and RNA was extracted with DNase-treated RNeasy Micro or Mini kits, depending on cell number. Each cell subset was processed separately to prevent cross-contamination, with patient and healthy donor samples processed together. Using the immunoSEQ multiplex PCR, TCRB sequences were amplified from cDNA into 87-bp fragments spanning the CDR3 region. Amplicons were sequenced on the Illumina HiSeq platform. Processing in the source paper ran as follows. Synthetic template baselines were used to correct PCR bias computationally, reads within Hamming distance 2 were collapsed together, and singletons that could not be merged were discarded. Reads were aligned against IMGT to assign V, D and J genes, CDR3 length and insertions or deletions at six rearrangement sites. Within each subset, clonotype counts were normalized to the number of sorted cells before true diversity and Gini coefficients were calculated with the tcR R package. Repertoire sharing was quantified using the overlap coefficient calculated on TCRB nucleotide sequences. Out-of-frame TCRB sequences from naive cells were analyzed as a proxy for the pre-selection repertoire. TCRdb took over this immuneACCESS table, retaining in-frame rearrangements with V and J assigned. Such tables are incomplete; in checked studies, under half of the missing clones stem from an unresolved V gene, and the remainder is unexplained. That table gives V, J and clone size, and the DNA gave D and trimming. The sample records under 300,000 clones, under 13% of which are singletons. Around 0.015% of the sample goes to the ten largest clones.

The chain joins TRBV2 to TRBJ1-6; no confident D gene assignment can be made. This TCR was sampled from a man aged 30-40 years with type 1 diabetes. Sequenced material: naive CD4+ T cells from blood. The sample's cell subset or site, from its label and the paper: true naive CD4+ T cells. The CDR3 protein sequence reads: CASSDGPGRRPLHF. The bases are TGTGCCAGCAGTGACGGCCCGGGAAGGCGACCCCTCCACTTT.